This TCR beta chain was obtained from a study of OX40 agonist ivuxolimab in advanced cancers. Anyone with autoimmune disease history or systemic immunosuppression was excluded. Profiled with immunoSEQ multiplex PCR; TCRdb holds only in-frame clones, not every one. The sample lists 57,000 or so clones, 80% to 90% seen once, with around 0.9% in the top ten. With regard to this clone: Its antigen is unidentified.

Whole-study results and caveats: Both CD4+ and CD8+ T cell populations in blood had undergone clonal expansion by week 6 at 0.1 to 3.0 mg/kg.

V lost 6 bases and J 0 bases, leaving 8 bases between the germline ends. CDR3 length: 13 residues. Germline V gene lookup returns CDR1 MNHNS and CDR2 SASEGT. The J gene is TRBJ2-5, the V gene TRBV6-1; weak D call: TRBD1 (6 bases). The sequences come from CD4+ or CD8+ T cells sorted from blood, collected in a trial of the OX40 agonist ivuxolimab. The TCR was taken from an adult with an advanced solid tumor such as melanoma, head and neck, liver or kidney cancer. Written as DNA, the CDR3 is TGTGCCAGCAGCGGACAGCACCAAGAGACCCAGTACTTC. Its protein is CASSGQHQETQYF.